The 9 T cell receptor beta chains in this list originate from one sample, sequenced in a study of cytomegalovirus exposure and HLA in healthy donors. The primer mix had 60 Vbeta and 13 Jbeta primers. The protocol was immunoSEQ multiplex PCR, while the TCRdb copy is restricted to in-frame clones and leaves out a portion. Here the sample spans some 150,000 clones, approximately 80% being singletons. The sample taken for sequencing was PBMCs. These receptors all come from a man aged 30-40 years in good health and CMV-seropositive.

The chain joins TRBV6-1 to TRBJ2-1; possibly TRBD2 for D (5 bases). CDR1 and CDR2 from the germline V gene are MNHNS and SASEGT. The V end was cut by 4 bases, the J end by 4 bases, with 26 bases between. The CDR3 has 19 residues. The CDR3 is CASSASAGGWQDVYNEQFF. As DNA, the CDR3 is TGTGCCAGCAGTGCGAGCGCGGGCGGCTGGCAGGACGTATACAATGAGCAGTTCTTC.

This chain uses TRBV5-6 with TRBJ1-5; D call uncertain. V shed 4 bases and J shed 5 bases, with 16 bases lying between them. The CDR3 has 15 amino acids. The germline CDR1 and CDR2 sequences are SGHDT and YYEEEE. CDR3 sequence reads: CASSRQGNLYQPQHF. DNA of the CDR3: TGTGCCAGCAGCCGACAAGGAAACCTCTATCAGCCCCAGCATTTT.

This chain connects TRBV9 to TRBJ2-1; D is perhaps TRBD1 (5 bases). Between the trimmed V and J ends, which lost 3 bases and 4 bases, there was a span of 8 bases. Looked up from germline, CDR1 is SGDLS and CDR2 is YYNGEE. The CDR3 runs to 13 residues. CDR3 residues: CASSGRQYNEQFF. CDR3 DNA: TGTGCCAGCAGCGGCCGACAGTACAATGAGCAGTTCTTC.

This clone was counted a single time. The chain couples TRBV9 to TRBJ2-3; the match to TRBD2 covers 9 bases. The V gene end was trimmed by 0 bases and the J gene end by 5 bases; junction bases not matched to a gene: 4. Germline CDR1 SGDLS, CDR2 YYNGEE. The CDR3 consists of 15 residues. The CDR3 protein is CASSVGVAGVDTQYF. The CDR3, as DNA: TGTGCCAGCAGCGTAGGAGTAGCGGGGGTAGATACGCAGTATTTT.

This rearrangement joins TRBV7-3 to TRBJ2-5, with 8 bases identical to TRBD2. The germline V gene has CDR1 SGHTA and CDR2 FQGTGA. The V gene end was trimmed by 5 bases and the J gene end by 4 bases; junction bases not matched to a gene: 3. This CDR3 is 13 amino acids long. CDR3 region: CASSPRGGETQYF. The DNA of the CDR3 is TGTGCCAGCAGCCCACGGGGGGGAGAGACCCAGTACTTC.

The CDR3 loop is CASSMAGTGIYEQYF. The CDR3 DNA sequence: TGTGCCAGCAGCATGGCAGGGACAGGGATTTACGAGCAGTACTTC. The chain has TRBV5-6 and TRBJ2-7, with 9 bases identical to TRBD1. Germline V CDR1 and CDR2: SGHDT, YYEEEE. The CDR3 is made up of 15 amino acids. V lost 4 bases and J lost 4; bases outside the gene matches: 9.

The chain has TRBV9 and TRBJ2-4; weak D call: TRBD1 (5 bases). Per the germline V gene, CDR1 is SGDLS and CDR2 is YYNGEE. V was pared by 0 bases and J by 0 bases, with 10 bases between. CDR3 length: 16 residues. CDR3: CASSVDPGLAKNIQYF. In nucleotides, the CDR3 is TGTGCCAGCAGCGTAGACCCAGGGCTAGCCAAAAACATTCAGTACTTC.

J is TRBJ1-1 and V is TRBV5-4, with 10 bases matching TRBD1. Germline trimming cut 2 bases from V and 0 bases from J; bases unmatched to any gene: 4. The CDR3 runs 16 residues. CDR1 is SGHNT, CDR2 YYREEE, per germline (reference sequence). The CDR3 spells CASSFPGQGLNTEAFF. The CDR3 coding sequence is TGTGCCAGCAGCTTCCCGGGACAGGGGTTGAACACTGAAGCTTTCTTT.

This clone appeared once. The chain carries TRBV6-6 and TRBJ2-5, with D hard to call. Per germline, CDR1 MNHNY and CDR2 SVGAGI (reference sequence). The length of the CDR3 is 13 residues. V lost 2 bases and J 5 bases, leaving 9 bases between the germline ends. CDR3 sequence (DNA): TGTGCCAGCAGTTACGCGGAAGAGGAGACCCAGTACTTC. Protein sequence: CASSYAEEETQYF.